The present T cell receptor beta chain was sequenced within a study of blood T cell repertoires in COVID-19. Study-level background: Material from acute and convalescent COVID-19 was sourced from the United States, Italy and Spain. PBMCs, B-cell-depleted T cells, or T cells provided the cDNA or gDNA that made up the material.

In the original processing: Amplification with reference gene primers provided the estimates of nucleated cell counts. TCRdb keeps only in-frame clones here, not all; method: immunoSEQ multiplex PCR. V, J and clone size are taken as reported in that table, and D and trimming were inferred from the DNA itself. The sample records just under 350,000 clones, around 91% being singletons. Germline V gene sequence: CDR1 GTSNPN, CDR2 SVGIG (reference sequence). Between the trimmed V and J ends, which lost 2 bases and 0 bases, there was a span of 7 bases. The CDR3 has 13 amino acids. The source of this sequence is a woman between 18 and 30 years old who had recovered from COVID-19. The chain joins TRBV30 to TRBJ1-1, with unresolved D. The specimen sequenced was peripheral blood. In DNA form, the CDR3 reads TGTGCCTGGAGTTCGGGGTTGAACACTGAAGCTTTCTTT. Protein product: CAWSSGLNTEAFF.